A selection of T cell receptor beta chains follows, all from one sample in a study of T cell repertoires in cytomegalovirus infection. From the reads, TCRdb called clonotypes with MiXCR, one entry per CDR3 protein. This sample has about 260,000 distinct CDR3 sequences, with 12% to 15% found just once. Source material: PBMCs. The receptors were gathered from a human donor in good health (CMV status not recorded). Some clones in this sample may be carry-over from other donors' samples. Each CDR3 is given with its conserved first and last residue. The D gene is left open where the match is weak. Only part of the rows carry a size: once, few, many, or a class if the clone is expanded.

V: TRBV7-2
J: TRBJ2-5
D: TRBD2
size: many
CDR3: CASSLVGGAHETQYF
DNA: TGTGCCAGCAGCTTAGTCGGGGGGGCGCACGAGACCCAGTACTTC

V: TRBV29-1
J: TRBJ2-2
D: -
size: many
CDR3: CSVVRGEAGELFF
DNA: TGCAGCGTAGTCAGGGGGGAAGCCGGGGAGCTGTTTTTT

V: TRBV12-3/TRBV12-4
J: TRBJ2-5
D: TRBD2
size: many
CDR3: CASSAGLGVTETQYF
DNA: TGTGCCAGCAGTGCCGGACTAGGGGTAACAGAGACCCAGTACTTC

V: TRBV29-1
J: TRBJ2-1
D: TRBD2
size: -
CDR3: CSSGLAGVHEQFF
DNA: TGCAGCTCCGGACTAGCGGGAGTCCATGAGCAGTTCTTC

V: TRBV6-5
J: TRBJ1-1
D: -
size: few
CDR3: CASSREGTEAFF
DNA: TGTGCCAGCAGTCGGGAGGGCACTGAAGCTTTCTTT

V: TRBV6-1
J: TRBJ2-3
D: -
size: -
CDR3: CASSPRAFQSTDTQYF
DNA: TGTGCCAGCAGTCCCAGGGCCTTTCAGAGCACAGATACGCAGTATTTT

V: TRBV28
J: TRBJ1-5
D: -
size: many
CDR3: CASRTTGKSSPQHF
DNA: TGTGCCAGCAGAACGACAGGCAAATCGAGCCCCCAGCATTTT

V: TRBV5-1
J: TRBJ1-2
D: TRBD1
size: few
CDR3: CASSLRTGTVTGYTF
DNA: TGCGCCAGCAGCTTACGGACAGGGACCGTCACTGGCTACACCTTC

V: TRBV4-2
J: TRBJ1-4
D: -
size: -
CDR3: CASSPGLGNEKLFF
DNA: TGTGCCAGCAGCCCAGGGTTAGGGAATGAAAAACTGTTTTTT

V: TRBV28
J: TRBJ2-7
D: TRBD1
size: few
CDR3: CASSFLGGTGVIEQYF
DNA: TGTGCCAGCAGTTTCCTGGGCGGGACAGGGGTTATCGAGCAGTACTTC

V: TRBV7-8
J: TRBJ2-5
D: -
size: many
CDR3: CASSLLGTYKETQYF
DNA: TGTGCCAGCAGCCTGCTCGGGACATATAAAGAGACCCAGTACTTC

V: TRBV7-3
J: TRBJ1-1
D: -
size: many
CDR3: CASSLNRGVGTEAFF
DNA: TGTGCCAGCAGCTTAAACCGGGGAGTCGGCACTGAAGCTTTCTTT

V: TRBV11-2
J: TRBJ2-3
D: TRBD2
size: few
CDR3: CASSRTSGGDGTDTQYF
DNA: TGTGCCAGCAGCCGGACTAGCGGGGGGGATGGCACAGATACGCAGTATTTT

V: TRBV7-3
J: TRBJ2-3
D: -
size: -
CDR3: CAGSLGVGDTQYF
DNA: TGTGCCGGCAGCTTGGGAGTGGGAGATACGCAGTATTTT

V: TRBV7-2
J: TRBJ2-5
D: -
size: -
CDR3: CASSLDFQKTQYF
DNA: TGTGCCAGCAGCTTAGACTTCCAAAAGACCCAGTACTTC

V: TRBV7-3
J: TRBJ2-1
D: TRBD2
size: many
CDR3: CASSYSGGRSYNEQFF
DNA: TGTGCCAGCAGCTATAGCGGGGGGAGGTCCTACAATGAGCAGTTCTTC

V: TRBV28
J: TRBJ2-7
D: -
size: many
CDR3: CASRAPGTGYEQYF
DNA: TGTGCCAGCAGAGCTCCTGGGACTGGCTACGAGCAGTACTTC

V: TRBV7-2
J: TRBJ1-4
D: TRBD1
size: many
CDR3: CASRESGTVNEKLFF
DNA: TGTGCCAGCCGCGAATCCGGGACAGTTAATGAAAAACTGTTTTTT

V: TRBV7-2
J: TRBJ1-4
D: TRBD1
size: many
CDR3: CASSLGDRVKEKLFF
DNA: TGTGCCAGCAGCTTAGGTGACAGGGTCAAAGAAAAACTGTTTTTT

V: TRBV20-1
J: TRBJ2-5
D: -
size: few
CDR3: CSARRTGQLQETQYF
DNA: TGCAGCGCGAGACGTACCGGACAGCTACAAGAGACCCAGTACTTC

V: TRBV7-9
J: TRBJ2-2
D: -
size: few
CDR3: CASSFNPDPGEELFF
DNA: TGTGCCAGCAGCTTTAACCCTGACCCCGGAGAGGAGCTGTTTTTT

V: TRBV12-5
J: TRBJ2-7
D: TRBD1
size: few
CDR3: CASGVRQGDEQYF
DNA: TGTGCTAGTGGTGTACGACAGGGTGACGAGCAGTACTTC

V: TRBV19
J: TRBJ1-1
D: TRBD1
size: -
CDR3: CASSIYSTGMNTEAFF
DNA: TGTGCCAGTAGTATATACTCGACAGGGATGAACACTGAAGCTTTCTTT

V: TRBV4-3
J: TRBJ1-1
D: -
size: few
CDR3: CASSQEVGPTNTEAFF
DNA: TGCGCCAGCAGCCAAGAGGTCGGACCGACTAACACTGAAGCTTTCTTT

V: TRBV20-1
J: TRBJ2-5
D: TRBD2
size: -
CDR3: CSAPRGLAETQYF
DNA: TGCAGTGCGCCTAGGGGACTAGCGGAGACCCAGTACTTC

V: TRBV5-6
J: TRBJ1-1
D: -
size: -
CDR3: CASRGRGFEAFF
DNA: TGTGCCAGCAGGGGACGGGGGTTTGAAGCTTTCTTT

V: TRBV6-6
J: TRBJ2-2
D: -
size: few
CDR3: CASTTENTGELFF
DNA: TGTGCCAGCACCACAGAGAACACCGGGGAGCTGTTTTTT

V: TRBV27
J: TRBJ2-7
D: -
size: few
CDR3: CASSRAGRREQYF
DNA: TGTGCCAGCAGTCGGGCAGGGAGAAGGGAGCAGTACTTC

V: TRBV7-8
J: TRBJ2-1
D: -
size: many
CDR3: CASNAAGLVNEQFF
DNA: TGTGCCAGCAACGCTGCAGGTCTTGTCAATGAGCAGTTCTTC

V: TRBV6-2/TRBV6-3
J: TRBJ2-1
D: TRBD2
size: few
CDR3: CASIPSGVTDEQFF
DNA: TGTGCCAGCATCCCTAGCGGGGTTACGGATGAGCAGTTCTTC

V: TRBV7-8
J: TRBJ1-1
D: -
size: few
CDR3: CASSLSRGWSTEAFF
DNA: TGTGCCAGCAGCTTATCCAGGGGATGGAGCACTGAAGCTTTCTTT

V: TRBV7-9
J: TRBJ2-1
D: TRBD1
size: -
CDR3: CASSLGQGPANEQFF
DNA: TGTGCCAGCAGCTTGGGACAGGGGCCCGCCAATGAGCAGTTCTTC

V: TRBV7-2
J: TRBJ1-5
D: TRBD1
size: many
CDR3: CASSLGQGSQPQHF
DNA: TGTGCCAGCAGCTTGGGACAGGGATCTCAGCCCCAGCATTTT

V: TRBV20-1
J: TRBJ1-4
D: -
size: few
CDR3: CSARDTQGANEKLFF
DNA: TGCAGTGCTAGAGATACACAGGGAGCTAATGAAAAACTGTTTTTT

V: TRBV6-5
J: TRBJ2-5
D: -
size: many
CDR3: CASSLGYQETQYF
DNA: TGTGCCAGCAGCCTAGGGTACCAAGAGACCCAGTACTTC